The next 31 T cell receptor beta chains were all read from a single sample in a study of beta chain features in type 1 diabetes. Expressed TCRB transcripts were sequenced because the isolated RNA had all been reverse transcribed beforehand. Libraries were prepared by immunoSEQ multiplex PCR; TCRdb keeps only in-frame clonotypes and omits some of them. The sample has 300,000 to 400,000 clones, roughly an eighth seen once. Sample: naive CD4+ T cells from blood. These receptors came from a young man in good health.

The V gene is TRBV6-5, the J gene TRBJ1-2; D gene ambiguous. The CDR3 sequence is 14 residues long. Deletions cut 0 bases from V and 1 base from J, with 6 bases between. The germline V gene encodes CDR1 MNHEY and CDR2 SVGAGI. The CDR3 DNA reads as TGTGCCAGCAGTTACTCTGGCAGTAACTATGGCTACACCTTC. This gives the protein CASSYSGSNYGYTF.

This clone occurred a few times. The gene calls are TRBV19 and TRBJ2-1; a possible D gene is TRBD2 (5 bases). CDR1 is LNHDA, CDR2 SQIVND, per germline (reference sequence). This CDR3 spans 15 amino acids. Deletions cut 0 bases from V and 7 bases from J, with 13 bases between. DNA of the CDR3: TGTGCCAGTAGTATAGATCGGGGAAGATGGAATGAGCAGTTCTTC. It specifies CASSIDRGRWNEQFF. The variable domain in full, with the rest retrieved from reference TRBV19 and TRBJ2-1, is DGGITQSPKYLFRKEGQNVTLSCEQNLNHDAMYWYRQDPGQGLRLIYYSQIVNDFQKGDIAEGYSVSREKKESFPLTVTSAQKNPTAFYLCASSIDRGRWNEQFFGPGTRLTVL.

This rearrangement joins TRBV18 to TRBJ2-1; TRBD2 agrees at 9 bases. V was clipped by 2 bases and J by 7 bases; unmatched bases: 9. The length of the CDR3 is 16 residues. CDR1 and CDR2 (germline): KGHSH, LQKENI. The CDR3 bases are TGTGCCAGCTCACCATCGGTGACTAGCGGCCTGAATGAGCAGTTCTTC. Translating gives CASSPSVTSGLNEQFF.

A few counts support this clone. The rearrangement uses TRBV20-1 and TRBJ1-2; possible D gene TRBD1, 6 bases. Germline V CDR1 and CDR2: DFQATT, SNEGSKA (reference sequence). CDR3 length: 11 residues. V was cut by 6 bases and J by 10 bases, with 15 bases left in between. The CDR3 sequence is CSAPQTGSYTF. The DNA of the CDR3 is TGCAGTGCACCCCAGACAGGATCCTACACCTTC.

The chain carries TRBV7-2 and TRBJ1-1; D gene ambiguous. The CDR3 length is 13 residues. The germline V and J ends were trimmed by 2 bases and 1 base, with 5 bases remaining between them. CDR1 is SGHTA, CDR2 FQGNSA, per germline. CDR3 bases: TGTGCCAGCAGCTTACGGTGGAACACTGAAGCTTTCTTT. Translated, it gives CASSLRWNTEAFF.

The CDR3 DNA follows: TGTGCCAGCAGCCCCCCGGACAGGGGTTTTGCTGGCTACACCTTC. Protein product: CASSPPDRGFAGYTF. The chain combines TRBV28 with TRBJ1-2, with TRBD1 matching 9 bases. CDR1 and CDR2 (germline): MDHEN, SYDVKM. This CDR3 is 15 amino acids long. Germline trimming cut 6 bases from V and 7 bases from J; bases unmatched to any gene: 12.

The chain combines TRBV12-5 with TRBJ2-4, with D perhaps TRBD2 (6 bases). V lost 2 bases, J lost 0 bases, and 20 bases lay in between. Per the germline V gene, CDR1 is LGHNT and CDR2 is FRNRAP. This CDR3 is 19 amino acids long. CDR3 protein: CASGLWGPREELAKNIQYF. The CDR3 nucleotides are TGTGCTAGTGGTTTGTGGGGCCCCAGGGAGGAACTAGCCAAAAACATTCAGTACTTC.

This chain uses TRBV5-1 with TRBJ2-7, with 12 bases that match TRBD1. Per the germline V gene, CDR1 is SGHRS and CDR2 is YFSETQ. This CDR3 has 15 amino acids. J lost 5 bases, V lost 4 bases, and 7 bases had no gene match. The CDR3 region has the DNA TGCGCCAGCAGCCCAACCGGGACAGGGGGCGACGAGCAGTACTTC. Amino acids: CASSPTGTGGDEQYF. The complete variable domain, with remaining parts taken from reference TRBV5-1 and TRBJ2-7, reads KAGVTQTPRYLIKTRGQQVTLSCSPISGHRSVSWYQQTPGQGLQFLFEYFSETQRNKGNFPGRFSGRQFSNSRSEMNVSTLELGDSALYLCASSPTGTGGDEQYFGPGTRLTVT.

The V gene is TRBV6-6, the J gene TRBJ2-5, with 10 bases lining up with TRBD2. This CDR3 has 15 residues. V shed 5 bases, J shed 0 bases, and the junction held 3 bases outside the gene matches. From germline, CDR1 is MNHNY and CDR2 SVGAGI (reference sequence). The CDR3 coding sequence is TGTGCCAGCAGTAGGACTAGCGGATACCAAGAGACCCAGTACTTC. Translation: CASSRTSGYQETQYF.

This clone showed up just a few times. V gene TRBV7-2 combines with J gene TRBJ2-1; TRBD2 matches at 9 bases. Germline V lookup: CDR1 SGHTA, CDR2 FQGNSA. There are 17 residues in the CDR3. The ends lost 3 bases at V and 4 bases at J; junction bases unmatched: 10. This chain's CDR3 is CASSFVNSGGRYNEQFF. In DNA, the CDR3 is TGTGCCAGCAGCTTCGTAAATAGCGGGGGCCGGTACAATGAGCAGTTCTTC.

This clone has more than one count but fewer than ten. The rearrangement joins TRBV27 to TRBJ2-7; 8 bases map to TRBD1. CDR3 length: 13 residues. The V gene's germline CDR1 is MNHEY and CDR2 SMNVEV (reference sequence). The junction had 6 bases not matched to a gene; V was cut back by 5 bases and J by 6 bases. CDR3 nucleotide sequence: TGTGCCAGCAGTCCCAGGACAGGGTTCGAGCAGTACTTC. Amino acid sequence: CASSPRTGFEQYF.

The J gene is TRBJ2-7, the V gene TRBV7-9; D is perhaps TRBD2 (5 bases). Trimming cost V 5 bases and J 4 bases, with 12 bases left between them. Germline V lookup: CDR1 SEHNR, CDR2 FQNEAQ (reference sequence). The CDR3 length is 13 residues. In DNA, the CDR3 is TGTGCCAGCAGCGTACGGGGAGCGTACGAGCAGTACTTC. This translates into CASSVRGAYEQYF.

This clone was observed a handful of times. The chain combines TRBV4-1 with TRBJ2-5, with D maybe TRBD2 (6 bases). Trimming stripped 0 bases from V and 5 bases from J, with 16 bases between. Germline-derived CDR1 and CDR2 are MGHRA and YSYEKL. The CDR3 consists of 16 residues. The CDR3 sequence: CASSQEGKGRWETQYF. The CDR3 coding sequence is TGCGCCAGCAGCCAAGAGGGGAAGGGGAGGTGGGAGACCCAGTACTTC.

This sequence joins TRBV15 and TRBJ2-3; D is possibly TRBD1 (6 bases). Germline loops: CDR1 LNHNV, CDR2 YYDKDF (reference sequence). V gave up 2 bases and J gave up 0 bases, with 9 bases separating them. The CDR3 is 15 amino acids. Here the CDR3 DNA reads TGTGCCACCAGCAGAAGACAGGCTAGCACAGATACGCAGTATTTT. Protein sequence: CATSRRQASTDTQYF.

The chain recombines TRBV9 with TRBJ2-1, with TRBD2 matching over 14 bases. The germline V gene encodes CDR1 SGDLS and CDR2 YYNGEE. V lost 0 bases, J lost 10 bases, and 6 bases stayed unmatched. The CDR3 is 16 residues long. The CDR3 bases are TGTGCCAGCAGCGTAGTCTCAGGACTAGCGGGAGGAGAGCAGTTCTTC. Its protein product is CASSVVSGLAGGEQFF.

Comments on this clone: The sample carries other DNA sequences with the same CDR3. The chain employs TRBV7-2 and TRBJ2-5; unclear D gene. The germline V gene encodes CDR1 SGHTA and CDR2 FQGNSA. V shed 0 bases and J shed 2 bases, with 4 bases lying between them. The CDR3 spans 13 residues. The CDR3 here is CASSLARQETQYF. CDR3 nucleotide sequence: TGTGCCAGCAGCTTAGCGCGTCAAGAGACCCAGTACTTC.

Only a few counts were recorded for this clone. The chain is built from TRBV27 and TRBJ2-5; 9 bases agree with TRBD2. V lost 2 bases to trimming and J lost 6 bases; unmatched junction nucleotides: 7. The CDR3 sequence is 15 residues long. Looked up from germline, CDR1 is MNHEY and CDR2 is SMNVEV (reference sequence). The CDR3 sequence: CASSLGAGGRKTQYF. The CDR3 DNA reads TGTGCCAGCAGTTTAGGTGCGGGAGGGCGGAAGACCCAGTACTTC.

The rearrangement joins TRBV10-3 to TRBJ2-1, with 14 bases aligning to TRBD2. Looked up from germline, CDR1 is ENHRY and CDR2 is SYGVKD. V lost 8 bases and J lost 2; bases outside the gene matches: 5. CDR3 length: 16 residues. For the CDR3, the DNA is TGTGCCATCGGGGGGACTAGCGGGGGCCCCTACAATGAGCAGTTCTTC. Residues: CAIGGTSGGPYNEQFF.

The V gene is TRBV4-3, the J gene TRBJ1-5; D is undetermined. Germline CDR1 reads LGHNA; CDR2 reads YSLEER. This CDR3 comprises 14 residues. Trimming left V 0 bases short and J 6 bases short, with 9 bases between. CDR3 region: CASSQDIGGQPQHF. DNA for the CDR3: TGCGCCAGCAGCCAAGATATCGGAGGTCAGCCCCAGCATTTT.

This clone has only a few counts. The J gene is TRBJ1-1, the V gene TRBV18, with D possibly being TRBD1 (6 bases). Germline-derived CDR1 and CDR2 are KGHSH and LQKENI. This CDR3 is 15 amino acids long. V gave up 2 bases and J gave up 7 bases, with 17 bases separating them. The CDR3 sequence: CASSPYRERGGEAFF. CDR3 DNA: TGTGCCAGCTCACCATACAGGGAAAGGGGGGGTGAAGCTTTCTTT.

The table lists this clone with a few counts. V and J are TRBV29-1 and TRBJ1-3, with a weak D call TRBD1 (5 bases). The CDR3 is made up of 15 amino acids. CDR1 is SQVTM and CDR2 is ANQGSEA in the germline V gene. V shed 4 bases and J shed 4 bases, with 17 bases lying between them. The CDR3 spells CSVARPGVRGNTIYF. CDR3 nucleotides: TGCAGCGTTGCCCGGCCGGGGGTGAGAGGAAACACCATATATTTT.

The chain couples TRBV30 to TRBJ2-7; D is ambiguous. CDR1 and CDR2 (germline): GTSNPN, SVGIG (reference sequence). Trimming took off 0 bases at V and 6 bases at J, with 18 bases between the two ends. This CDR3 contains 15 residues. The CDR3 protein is CAWSVSGSLGSEQYF. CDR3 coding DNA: TGTGCCTGGAGTGTATCCGGGTCCTTAGGTAGCGAGCAGTACTTC.

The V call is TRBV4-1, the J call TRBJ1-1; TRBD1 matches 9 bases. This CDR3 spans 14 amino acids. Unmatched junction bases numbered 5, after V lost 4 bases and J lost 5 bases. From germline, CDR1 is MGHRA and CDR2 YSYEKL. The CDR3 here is CASSRGTGITEAFF. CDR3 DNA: TGCGCCAGCAGCCGAGGGACAGGGATAACTGAAGCTTTCTTT.

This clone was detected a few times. The CDR3 here is CASSRGGSSYNEQFF. In DNA form, the CDR3 reads TGCGCCAGCAGCCGCGGGGGAAGCTCCTACAATGAGCAGTTCTTC. This rearrangement joins TRBV5-1 to TRBJ2-1; 7 bases agree with TRBD2. The germline gives CDR1 SGHRS, CDR2 YFSETQ. The CDR3 consists of 15 residues. V was pared by 4 bases and J by 0 bases, with 4 bases of the junction left unmatched.

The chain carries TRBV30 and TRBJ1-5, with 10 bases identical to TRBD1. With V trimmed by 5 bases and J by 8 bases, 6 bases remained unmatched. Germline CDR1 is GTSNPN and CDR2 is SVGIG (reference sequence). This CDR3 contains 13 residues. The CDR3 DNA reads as TGTGCCTGGGGGGACAGGGGTTACGAGCCCCAGCATTTT. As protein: CAWGDRGYEPQHF.

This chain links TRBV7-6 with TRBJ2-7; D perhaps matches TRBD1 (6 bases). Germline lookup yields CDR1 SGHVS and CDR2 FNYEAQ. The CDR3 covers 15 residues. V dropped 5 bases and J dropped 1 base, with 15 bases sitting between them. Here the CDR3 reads CASSQQGPLSYEQYF. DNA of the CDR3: TGTGCCAGCAGCCAGCAGGGGCCCTTATCCTACGAGCAGTACTTC.

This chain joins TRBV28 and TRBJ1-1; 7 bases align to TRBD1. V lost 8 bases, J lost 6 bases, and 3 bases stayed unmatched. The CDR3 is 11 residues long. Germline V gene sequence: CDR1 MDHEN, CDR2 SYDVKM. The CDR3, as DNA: TGTGCCAGCGATACAGGGGCTGAAGCTTTCTTT. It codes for CASDTGAEAFF.

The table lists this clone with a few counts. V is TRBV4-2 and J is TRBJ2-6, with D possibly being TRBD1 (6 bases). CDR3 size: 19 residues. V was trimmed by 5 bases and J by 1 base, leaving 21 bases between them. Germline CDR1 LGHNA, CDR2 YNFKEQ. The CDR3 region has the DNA TGTGCCAGCAGCTCAGCGTATACAGGGTCCGGGTCTGGGGCCAACGTCCTGACTTTC. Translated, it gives CASSSAYTGSGSGANVLTF.

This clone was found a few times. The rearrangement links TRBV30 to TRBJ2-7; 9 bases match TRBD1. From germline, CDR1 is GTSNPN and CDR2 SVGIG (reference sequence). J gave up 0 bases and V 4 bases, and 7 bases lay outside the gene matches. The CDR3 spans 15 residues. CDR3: CAWTEGQGSSYEQYF. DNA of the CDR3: TGTGCCTGGACCGAAGGACAGGGGAGCTCCTACGAGCAGTACTTC.

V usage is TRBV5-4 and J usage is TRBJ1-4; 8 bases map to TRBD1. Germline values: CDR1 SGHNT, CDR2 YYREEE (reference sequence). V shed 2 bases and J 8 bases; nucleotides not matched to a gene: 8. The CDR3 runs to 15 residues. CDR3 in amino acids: CASSLETGENEKLFF. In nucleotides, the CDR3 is TGTGCCAGCAGCTTAGAGACAGGGGAGAACGAAAAACTGTTTTTT.

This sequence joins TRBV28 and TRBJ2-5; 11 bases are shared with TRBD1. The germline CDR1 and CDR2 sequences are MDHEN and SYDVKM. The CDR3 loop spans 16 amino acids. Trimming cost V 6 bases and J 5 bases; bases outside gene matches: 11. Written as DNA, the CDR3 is TGTGCCAGCAGCCAATCTCCGGGACAGGGGGACGAGACCCAGTACTTC. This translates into CASSQSPGQGDETQYF.